The following is a T cell receptor (beta chain) sequence with its context. TCRdb's copy holds only in-frame clones and misses some; the assay was immunoSEQ multiplex PCR. The sample comprises 95,000 to 150,000 clones, 84% of which are singletons, and 2.5% to 3.5% rests with the top ten. Germline lookup yields CDR1 SEHNR and CDR2 FQNEAQ (reference sequence). The CDR3 is made up of 15 amino acids. The V gene end was trimmed by 5 bases and the J gene end by 1 base; junction bases not matched to a gene: 6. During the collection period, no donor immune events like infections were recorded. The sample originates from a study of identifying expanded T cells in peripheral blood.

The sequencing input was blood. The chain is built from TRBV7-9 and TRBJ2-7, with 9 bases aligning to TRBD1. This clonotype was obtained from a person aged 18 to 75 in good health. The chain's CDR3 is CASSPGTGFSYEQYF. DNA of the CDR3: TGTGCCAGCAGCCCCGGGACAGGGTTTTCCTACGAGCAGTACTTC.